The rows below give T cell receptor beta chains drawn from one sample of a study of T cell responses to AZD1222 COVID-19 vaccine. Here immunoSEQ multiplex PCR was the method, and the copy in TCRdb shows in-frame clones only, minus some. The table has about 100,000 clones, 70% to 90% seen once; the top ten hold about 10%. This sample comprised peripheral blood, obtained 28 days after the second AZD1222 dose. The receptor set was obtained from an adult who received the AZD1222 COVID-19 vaccine. CDR3s include the opening cysteine and the closing phenylalanine or tryptophan. Fields, in order: J gene, V gene, clone size, D gene, CDR3 protein, CDR3 DNA. The D gene is left open where the match is weak. Clone size is not always given. Where it is, it says once, few, many or a class for expanded clones.

TRBJ1-2,TRBV11-2,NA,NA,CASSLGYYGYTF,TGTGCCAGCAGCTTAGGTTACTATGGCTACACCTTC
TRBJ2-1,TRBV11-1,NA,TRBD1,CASSFRQGPNEQFF,TGTGCCAGCAGCTTCAGACAGGGACCCAATGAGCAGTTCTTC
TRBJ1-4,TRBV2,NA,NA,CASSLQPWYNEKLFF,TGTGCCAGCAGTCTTCAACCGTGGTACAATGAAAAACTGTTTTTT
TRBJ2-1,TRBV19,NA,TRBD1,CAAQTGVNEQFF,TGTGCCGCCCAGACAGGGGTAAATGAGCAGTTCTTC
TRBJ1-6,TRBV4-1,NA,NA,CASSPLGRSPLHF,TGCGCCAGCAGCCCTTTGGGGCGTTCACCCCTCCACTTT
TRBJ2-5,TRBV2,NA,TRBD1,CASTKLGQPGETQYF,TGTGCCAGCACTAAGCTGGGACAGCCCGGGGAGACCCAGTACTTC
TRBJ1-2,TRBV9,once,NA,CASSVGADYGYTF,TGTGCCAGCAGCGTAGGGGCAGACTATGGCTACACCTTC
TRBJ1-4,TRBV7-2,NA,NA,CASSSWGSNEKLFF,TGTGCCAGCAGCTCGTGGGGGTCTAATGAAAAACTGTTTTTT
TRBJ1-2,TRBV5-1,NA,TRBD1,CASSLGQGGRGYTF,TGCGCCAGCAGCTTGGGACAGGGAGGGCGCGGCTACACCTTC
TRBJ1-6,TRBV5-4,NA,NA,CASSFWRNSPLHF,TGTGCCAGCAGCTTCTGGAGGAATTCACCCCTCCACTTT
TRBJ2-1,TRBV18,NA,NA,CASSPPSYNEQFF,TGTGCCAGCTCACCACCTTCCTACAATGAGCAGTTCTTC
TRBJ1-2,TRBV5-4,NA,NA,CASSPRGGSYYGYTF,TGTGCCAGCAGCCCGAGGGGCGGATCTTACTATGGCTACACCTTC
TRBJ2-1,TRBV19,NA,TRBD1,CASSMGDRAYNEQFF,TGTGCCAGTAGTATGGGGGACAGGGCCTACAATGAGCAGTTCTTC
TRBJ2-2,TRBV18,NA,NA,CASSPPASANTGELFF,TGTGCCAGCTCACCACCTGCGTCCGCGAACACCGGGGAGCTGTTTTTT
TRBJ2-7,TRBV19,NA,NA,CASKVTEDEYYEQYF,TGTGCCAGTAAAGTTACAGAAGACGAATACTACGAGCAGTACTTC
TRBJ2-1,TRBV11-2,NA,NA,CASSWGDRETYNEQFF,TGTGCCAGCAGCTGGGGGGATAGGGAAACCTACAATGAGCAGTTCTTC
TRBJ2-7,TRBV27,NA,NA,CASSYGGPYEQYF,TGTGCCAGCAGTTACGGGGGCCCCTACGAGCAGTACTTC
TRBJ1-4,TRBV29-1,NA,NA,CSVAGANEKLFF,TGCAGCGTTGCGGGGGCTAATGAAAAACTGTTTTTT
TRBJ2-7,TRBV2,NA,NA,CASSGGRYEQYF,TGTGCCAGCAGTGGAGGGCGCTACGAGCAGTACTTC
TRBJ2-2,TRBV5-4,NA,NA,CASSQGQDTGELFF,TGTGCCAGCAGCCAGGGACAAGACACCGGGGAGCTGTTTTTT
TRBJ2-7,TRBV3-1/TRBV3-2,NA,NA,CASSQGWRSLIEQYF,TGTGCCAGCAGCCAAGGTTGGAGGTCTCTTATCGAGCAGTACTTC
TRBJ2-1,TRBV28,NA,TRBD2,CASSWTSGRAGEQFF,TGTGCCAGCAGTTGGACTAGCGGGAGGGCCGGAGAGCAGTTCTTC
TRBJ1-1,TRBV19,few,NA,CASSTTGGVGRKGTEAFF,TGTGCCAGTAGTACCACCGGGGGGGTCGGGAGGAAGGGCACTGAAGCTTTCTTT
TRBJ2-2,TRBV6-2/TRBV6-3,once,TRBD1,CASSYPRGRGLSGELFF,TGTGCCAGCAGTTACCCTAGGGGCAGGGGGCTAAGCGGGGAGCTGTTTTTT
TRBJ2-1,TRBV24-1,once,NA,CATSDPNGQTYNEQFF,TGTGCCACCAGTGATCCTAACGGACAGACCTACAATGAGCAGTTCTTC
TRBJ1-4,TRBV7-3,NA,NA,CASSPPAGTNEKLFF,TGTGCCAGCAGCCCCCCGGCGGGGACTAATGAAAAACTGTTTTTT
TRBJ1-6,TRBV30,NA,TRBD1,CANSGGLDSPLHF,TGTGCCAATTCAGGGGGCTTGGACTCACCCCTCCACTTT
TRBJ2-4,TRBV27,NA,NA,CASSLSPVEKNIQYF,TGTGCCAGCAGTTTATCGCCAGTCGAGAAAAACATTCAGTACTTC
TRBJ1-2,TRBV30,NA,NA,CAWSDTFTGRYTF,TGTGCCTGGAGTGATACTTTTACGGGAAGGTACACCTTC
TRBJ1-6,TRBV20-1,NA,TRBD1,CSASYGQGSPLHF,TGCAGTGCTAGTTACGGACAGGGGTCACCCCTCCACTTT
TRBJ1-2,TRBV5-4,NA,NA,CASSLLVGLGCTF,TGTGCCAGCAGCTTATTAGTAGGGCTTGGCTGCACCTTC
TRBJ1-6,TRBV5-1,NA,TRBD1,CASRQGTGTDNSPLHF,TGCGCCAGCAGACAAGGGACCGGGACAGATAATTCACCCCTCCACTTT
TRBJ2-1,TRBV6-2/TRBV6-3,NA,NA,CASSYAAGEQFF,TGTGCCAGCAGTTACGCAGCGGGCGAGCAGTTCTTC
TRBJ2-2,TRBV4-2,NA,TRBD2,CASSQAGSGRVTNTGELFF,TGTGCCAGCAGCCAAGCTGGTAGCGGGAGGGTTACGAACACCGGGGAGCTGTTTTTT
TRBJ1-1,TRBV19,NA,NA,CASSPGMNTEAFF,TGTGCCAGTAGTCCCGGCATGAACACTGAAGCTTTCTTT
TRBJ2-1,TRBV28,NA,NA,CASSLSGSWIYNEQFF,TGTGCCAGCAGTTTATCAGGCAGTTGGATCTACAATGAGCAGTTCTTC
TRBJ2-4,TRBV6-5,NA,TRBD2,CASSYTGGDPYF,TGTGCCAGCAGTTACACGGGGGGGGACCCGTACTTC
TRBJ2-1,TRBV12-3/TRBV12-4,once,NA,CASSPRTVLEQFF,TGTGCCAGCAGTCCGAGGACCGTTTTAGAGCAGTTCTTC
TRBJ2-2,TRBV19,NA,NA,CASSPAIGAGELFF,TGTGCCAGTAGTCCGGCCATCGGGGCCGGGGAGCTGTTTTTT
TRBJ2-5,TRBV29-1,NA,NA,CSALVGIEETQYF,TGCAGCGCCCTGGTCGGGATAGAAGAGACCCAGTACTTC
TRBJ1-6,TRBV9,NA,NA,CASSVVGVPNSPLHF,TGTGCCAGCAGCGTAGTGGGGGTCCCTAATTCACCCCTCCACTTT
TRBJ2-2,TRBV5-5,NA,NA,CASSLLAPNTGELFF,TGTGCCAGCAGCTTGCTAGCCCCGAACACCGGGGAGCTGTTTTTT
TRBJ2-7,TRBV27,NA,NA,CASSDGADEQYF,TGTGCCAGCAGTGACGGCGCAGACGAGCAGTACTTC